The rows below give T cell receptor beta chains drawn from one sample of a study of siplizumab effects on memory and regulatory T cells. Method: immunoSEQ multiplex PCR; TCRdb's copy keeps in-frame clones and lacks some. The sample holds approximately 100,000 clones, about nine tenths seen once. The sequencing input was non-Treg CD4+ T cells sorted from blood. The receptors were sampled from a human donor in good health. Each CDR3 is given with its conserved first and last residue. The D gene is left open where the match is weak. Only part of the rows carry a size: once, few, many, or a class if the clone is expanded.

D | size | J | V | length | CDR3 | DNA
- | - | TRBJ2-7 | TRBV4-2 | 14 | CASSQVGAGYEQYF | TGTGCCAGCAGCCAAGTGGGAGCAGGGTACGAGCAGTACTTC
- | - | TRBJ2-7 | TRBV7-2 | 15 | CASSAEFSSSYEQYF | TGTGCCAGCAGCGCGGAGTTCTCAAGCTCCTACGAGCAGTACTTC
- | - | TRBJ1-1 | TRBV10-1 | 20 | CASSESRKSGFNWMNTEAFF | TGCGCCAGCAGTGAGTCTAGGAAGTCTGGGTTTAATTGGATGAACACTGAAGCTTTCTTT
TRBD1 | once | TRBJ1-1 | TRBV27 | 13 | CASRWTGSTEAFF | TGTGCCAGCAGATGGACAGGATCCACTGAAGCTTTCTTT
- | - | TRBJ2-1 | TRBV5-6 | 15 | CASSLSGASYNEQFF | TGTGCCAGCAGCTTGTCGGGGGCGAGCTACAATGAGCAGTTCTTC
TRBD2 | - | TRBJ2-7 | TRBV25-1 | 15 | CASRTSGSVSYEQYF | TGTGCCAGCAGGACTAGCGGGAGTGTGTCCTACGAGCAGTACTTC
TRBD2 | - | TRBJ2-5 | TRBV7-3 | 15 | CASSLTSGREETQYF | TGTGCCAGCAGCTTAACTAGCGGGAGGGAAGAGACCCAGTACTTC
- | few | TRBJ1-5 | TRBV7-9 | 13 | CASSLGGEQPQHF | TGTGCCAGCAGCCTCGGGGGGGAACAGCCCCAGCATTTT
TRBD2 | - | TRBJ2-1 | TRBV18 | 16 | CASSPQLAGVRDEQFF | TGTGCCAGCTCACCCCAACTAGCGGGAGTTAGGGATGAGCAGTTCTTC
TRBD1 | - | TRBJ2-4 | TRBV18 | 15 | CASSLNGQGDNIQYF | TGTGCCAGCTCACTAAACGGACAGGGGGACAACATTCAGTACTTC
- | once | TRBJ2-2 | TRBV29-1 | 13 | CSVDLVNTGELFF | TGCAGCGTTGATCTAGTGAACACCGGGGAGCTGTTTTTT
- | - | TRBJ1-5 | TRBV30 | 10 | CAWSVQPQHF | TGTGCCTGGAGTGTTCAGCCCCAGCATTTT
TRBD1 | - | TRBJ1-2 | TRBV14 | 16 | CASSQDPAGGNYGYTF | TGTGCCAGCAGCCAAGACCCGGCAGGGGGTAACTATGGCTACACCTTC
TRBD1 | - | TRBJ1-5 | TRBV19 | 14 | CASSGQAENQPQHF | TGTGCCAGTAGTGGACAGGCCGAAAATCAGCCCCAGCATTTT
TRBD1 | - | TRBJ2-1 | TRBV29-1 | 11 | CSVRQGGEQFF | TGCAGCGTGCGACAGGGCGGCGAGCAGTTCTTC
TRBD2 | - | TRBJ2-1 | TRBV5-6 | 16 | CASSPQGGRANNEQFF | TGTGCCAGCAGCCCCCAGGGCGGGAGGGCTAACAATGAGCAGTTCTTC
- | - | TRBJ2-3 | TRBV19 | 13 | CASSVSRTDTQYF | TGTGCCAGTAGTGTCAGCCGCACAGATACGCAGTATTTT
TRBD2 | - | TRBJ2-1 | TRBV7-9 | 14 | CASSERGTSGRKFF | TGTGCCAGCAGCGAGCGCGGGACTAGCGGGAGAAAGTTCTTC
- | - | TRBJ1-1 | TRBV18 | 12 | CASSRSTTEAFF | TGTGCCAGCTCACGTAGCACCACTGAAGCTTTCTTT
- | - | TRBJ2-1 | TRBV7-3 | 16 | CASSLYSRTSYNEQFF | TGTGCCAGCAGCTTATACTCGCGGACCTCCTACAATGAGCAGTTCTTC
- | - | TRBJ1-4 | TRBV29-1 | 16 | CSVLSSGGSVNEKLFF | TGCAGCGTTCTTTCTTCGGGGGGGTCCGTTAATGAAAAACTGTTTTTT
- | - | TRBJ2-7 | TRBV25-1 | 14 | CASNPPGRAYEQYF | TGTGCCAGCAACCCCCCGGGACGGGCATACGAGCAGTACTTC
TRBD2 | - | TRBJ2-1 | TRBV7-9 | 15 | CASRTGGTSVHEQFF | TGTGCCAGCAGGACGGGAGGGACTAGCGTCCATGAGCAGTTCTTC
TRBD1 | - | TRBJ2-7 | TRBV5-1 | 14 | CASSGRDRAYEQYF | TGCGCCAGCAGCGGCCGGGACAGAGCCTACGAGCAGTACTTC
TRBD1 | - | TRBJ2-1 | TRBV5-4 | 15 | CASSLRDRGPNEQFF | TGTGCCAGCAGCCTCCGGGACAGGGGGCCCAATGAGCAGTTCTTC
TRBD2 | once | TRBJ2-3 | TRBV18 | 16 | CASSSGTSGSPDTQYF | TGTGCCAGCTCATCGGGGACTAGCGGGAGCCCAGATACGCAGTATTTT
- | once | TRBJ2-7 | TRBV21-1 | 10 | CASSNYEQYF | TGTGCCAGCAGCAACTACGAGCAGTACTTC
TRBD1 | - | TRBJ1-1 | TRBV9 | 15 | CASSVGTGFDSEAFF | TGTGCCAGCAGCGTTGGGACAGGGTTTGACTCTGAAGCTTTCTTT
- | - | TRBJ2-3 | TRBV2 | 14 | CASSVYGLTDTQYF | TGTGCCAGCAGTGTTTATGGACTCACAGATACGCAGTATTTT
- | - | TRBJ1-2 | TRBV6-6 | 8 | CASSGYTF | TGTGCCAGCAGTGGCTACACCTTC
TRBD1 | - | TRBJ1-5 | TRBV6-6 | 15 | CASRPDRDSNQPQHF | TGTGCCAGCAGACCGGACAGGGATAGCAATCAGCCCCAGCATTTT
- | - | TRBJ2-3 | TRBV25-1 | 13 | CASSEYRIDTQYF | TGTGCCAGCAGTGAATATAGGATAGATACGCAGTATTTT
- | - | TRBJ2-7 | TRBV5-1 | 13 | CASSLAGPNEQYF | TGCGCCAGCAGCTTGGCCGGACCTAACGAGCAGTACTTC
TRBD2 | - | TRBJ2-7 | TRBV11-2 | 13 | CASSYSGSYEQYF | TGTGCCAGCAGCTATAGCGGGTCCTACGAGCAGTACTTC
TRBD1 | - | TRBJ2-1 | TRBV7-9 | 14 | CASSADRVYNEQFF | TGTGCCAGCAGCGCGGACAGGGTATACAATGAGCAGTTCTTC
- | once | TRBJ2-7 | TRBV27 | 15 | CASSFAPPPVYEQYF | TGTGCCAGCAGTTTTGCCCCGCCGCCTGTCTACGAGCAGTACTTC
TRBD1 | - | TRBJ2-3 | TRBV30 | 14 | CAWSVQGATDTQYF | TGTGCCTGGAGCGTACAGGGGGCGACAGATACGCAGTATTTT
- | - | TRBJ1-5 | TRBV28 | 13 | CASSLDSNQPQHF | TGTGCCAGCAGTTTAGACAGCAATCAGCCCCAGCATTTT
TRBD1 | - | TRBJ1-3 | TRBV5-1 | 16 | CASSLAGTGWGNTIYF | TGCGCCAGCAGCTTGGCCGGGACAGGGTGGGGAAACACCATATATTTT
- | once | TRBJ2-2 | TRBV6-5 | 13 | CASRRSGTGELFF | TGTGCCAGCAGAAGAAGCGGAACCGGGGAGCTGTTTTTT
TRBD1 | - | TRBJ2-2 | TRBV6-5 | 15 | CASKQDRSNTGELFF | TGTGCCAGCAAACAGGACAGGTCGAACACCGGGGAGCTGTTTTTT
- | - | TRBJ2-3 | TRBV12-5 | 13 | CASGLVKGDTQYF | TGTGCTAGTGGTTTGGTAAAGGGTGATACGCAGTATTTT
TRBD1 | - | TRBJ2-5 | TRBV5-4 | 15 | CASSSGDRGQETQYF | TGTGCCAGCAGCTCGGGGGACAGGGGTCAAGAGACCCAGTACTTC
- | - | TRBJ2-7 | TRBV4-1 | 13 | CASSQEPFYEQYF | TGCGCCAGCAGCCAAGAGCCCTTCTACGAGCAGTACTTC
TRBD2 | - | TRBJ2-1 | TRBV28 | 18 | CASSFPGYRGRLAGEQFF | TGTGCCAGCAGTTTTCCCGGGTACCGGGGAAGACTAGCGGGTGAGCAGTTCTTC
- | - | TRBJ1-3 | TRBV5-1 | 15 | CASSASLGAGNTIYF | TGCGCCAGCAGCGCGTCGCTTGGGGCTGGAAACACCATATATTTT
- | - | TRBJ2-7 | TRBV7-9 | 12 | CASSETGYEQYF | TGTGCCAGCAGCGAGACCGGGTACGAGCAGTACTTC
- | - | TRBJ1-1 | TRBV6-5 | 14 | CASSSLTGNTEAFF | TGTGCCAGCAGTTCCTTGACTGGCAACACTGAAGCTTTCTTT
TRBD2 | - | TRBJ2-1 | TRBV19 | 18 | CASSDTSGRAVRYNEQFF | TGTGCCAGTAGCGATACTAGCGGGAGGGCCGTTAGATACAATGAGCAGTTCTTC